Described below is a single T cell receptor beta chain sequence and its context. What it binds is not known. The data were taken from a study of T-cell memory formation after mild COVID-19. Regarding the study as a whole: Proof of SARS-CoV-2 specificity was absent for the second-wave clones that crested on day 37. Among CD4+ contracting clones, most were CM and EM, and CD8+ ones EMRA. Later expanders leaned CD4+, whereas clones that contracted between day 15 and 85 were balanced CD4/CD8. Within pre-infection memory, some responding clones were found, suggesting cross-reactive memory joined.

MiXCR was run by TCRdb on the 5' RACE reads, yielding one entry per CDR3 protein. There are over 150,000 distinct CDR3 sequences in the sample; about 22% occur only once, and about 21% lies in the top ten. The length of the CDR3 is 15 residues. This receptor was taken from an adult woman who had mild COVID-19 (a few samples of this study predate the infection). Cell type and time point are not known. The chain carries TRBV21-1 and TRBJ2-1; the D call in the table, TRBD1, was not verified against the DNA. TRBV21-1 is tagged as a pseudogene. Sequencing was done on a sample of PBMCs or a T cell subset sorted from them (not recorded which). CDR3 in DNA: TGTGCCAGCAGCCGGGACAGCCCAACCTACAATGAGCAGTTCTTC. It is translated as CASSRDSPTYNEQFF.